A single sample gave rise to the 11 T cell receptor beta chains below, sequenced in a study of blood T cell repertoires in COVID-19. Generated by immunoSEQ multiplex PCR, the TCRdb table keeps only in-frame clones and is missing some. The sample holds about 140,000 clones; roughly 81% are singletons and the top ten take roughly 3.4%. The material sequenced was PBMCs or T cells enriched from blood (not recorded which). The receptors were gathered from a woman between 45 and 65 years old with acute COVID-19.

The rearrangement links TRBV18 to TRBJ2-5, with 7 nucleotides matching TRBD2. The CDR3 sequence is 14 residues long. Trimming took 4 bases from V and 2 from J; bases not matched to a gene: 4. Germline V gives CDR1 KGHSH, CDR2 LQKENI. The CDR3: CASSLGLGQETQYF. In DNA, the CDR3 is TGTGCCAGCTCACTAGGACTAGGACAAGAGACCCAGTACTTC.

The CDR3 reads CASSSGGSGANVLTF. DNA for the CDR3: TGTGCCAGTAGTAGCGGGGGTTCTGGGGCCAACGTCCTGACTTTC. The genes are TRBV19 and TRBJ2-6; 7 nucleotides match TRBD2. This CDR3 is 15 amino acids long. Trimming at V came to 4 bases and at J to 1 base, leaving 1 base not matched to a gene. From germline, CDR1 is LNHDA and CDR2 SQIVND (reference sequence).

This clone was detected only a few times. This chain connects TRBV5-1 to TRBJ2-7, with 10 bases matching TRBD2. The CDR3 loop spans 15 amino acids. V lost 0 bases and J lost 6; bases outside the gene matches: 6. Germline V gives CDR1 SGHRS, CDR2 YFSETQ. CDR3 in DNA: TGCGCCAGCAGCTTGGATACTAGCGGGACGCGCGAGCAGTACTTC. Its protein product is CASSLDTSGTREQYF.

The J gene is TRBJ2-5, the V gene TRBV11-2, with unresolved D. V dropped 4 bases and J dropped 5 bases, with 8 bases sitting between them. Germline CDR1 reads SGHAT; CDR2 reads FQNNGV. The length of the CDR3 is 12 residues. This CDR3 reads CASSSRAETQYF. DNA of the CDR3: TGTGCCAGCAGCTCCCGAGCCGAGACCCAGTACTTC.

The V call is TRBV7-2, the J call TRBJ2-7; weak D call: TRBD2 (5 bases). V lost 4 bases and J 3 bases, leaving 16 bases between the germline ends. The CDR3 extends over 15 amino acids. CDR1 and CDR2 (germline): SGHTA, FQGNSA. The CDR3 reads CASSYSGSAYYEQYF. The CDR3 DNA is TGTGCCAGCAGCTACTCGGGTAGCGCCTACTACGAGCAGTACTTC.

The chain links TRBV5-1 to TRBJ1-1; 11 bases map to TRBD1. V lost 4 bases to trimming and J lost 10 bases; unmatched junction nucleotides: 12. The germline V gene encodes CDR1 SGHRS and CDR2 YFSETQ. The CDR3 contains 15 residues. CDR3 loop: CASSTSSGQGESAFF. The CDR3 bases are TGCGCCAGCAGCACGAGCTCGGGACAGGGGGAGTCAGCTTTCTTT.

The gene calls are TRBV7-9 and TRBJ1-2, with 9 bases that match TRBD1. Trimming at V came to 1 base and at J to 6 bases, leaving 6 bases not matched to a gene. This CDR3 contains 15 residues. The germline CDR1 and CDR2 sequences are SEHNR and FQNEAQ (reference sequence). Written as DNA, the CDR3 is TGTGCCAGCAGCTTAGGAGACAGGGGGATCAATGGCTACACCTTC. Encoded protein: CASSLGDRGINGYTF.

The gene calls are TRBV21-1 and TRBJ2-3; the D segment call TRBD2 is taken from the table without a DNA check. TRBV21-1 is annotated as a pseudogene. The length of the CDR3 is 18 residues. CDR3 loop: CASSPSRASGSPADTQYF. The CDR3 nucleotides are TGTGCCAGCAGCCCCTCCCGGGCTAGCGGATCCCCGGCAGATACGCAGTATTTT.

The CDR3 reads CSARQGLASTDTQYF. The CDR3 nucleotides are TGCAGCGCCCGACAGGGGCTAGCAAGCACAGATACGCAGTATTTT. The rearrangement links TRBV29-1 to TRBJ2-3, with TRBD1 matching over 8 bases. The CDR3 has 15 residues. After removal of 7 bases from V and 0 bases from J, the junction contained 9 bases not matched to a gene. Germline V gene data show CDR1 as SQVTM and CDR2 as ANQGSEA.

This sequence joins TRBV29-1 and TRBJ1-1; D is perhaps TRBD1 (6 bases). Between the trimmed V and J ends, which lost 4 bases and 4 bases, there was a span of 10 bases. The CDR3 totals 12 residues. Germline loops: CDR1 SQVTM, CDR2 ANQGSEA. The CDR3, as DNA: TGCAGCGTTGGGCCAGGGGTCACTGAAGCTTTCTTT. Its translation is CSVGPGVTEAFF.

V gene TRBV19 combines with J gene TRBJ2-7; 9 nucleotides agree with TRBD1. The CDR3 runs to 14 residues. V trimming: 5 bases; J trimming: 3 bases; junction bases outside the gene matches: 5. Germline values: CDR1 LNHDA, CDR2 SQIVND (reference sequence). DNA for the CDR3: TGTGCCAGTAGTCCGGACAGGGGAGGCTACGAGCAGTACTTC. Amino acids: CASSPDRGGYEQYF.